Listed here are 8 T cell receptor beta chains from one sample, sequenced in a study of identifying expanded T cells in peripheral blood. The data were produced by immunoSEQ multiplex PCR, yet TCRdb's version contains in-frame clones alone and is incomplete. The sample has approximately 110,000 clones, around 89% seen once; the top ten hold over 15%. Sequencing used blood. All receptors derive from a person aged 18 to 70 in good health.

The chain combines TRBV2 with TRBJ1-5, with a possible D match to TRBD1 (5 bases). Trimming left V 2 bases short and J 2 bases short, with 7 bases between. This CDR3 is 14 amino acids long. Germline V lookup: CDR1 SNHLY, CDR2 FYNNEI. For the CDR3, the DNA is TGTGCCAGCAGTGAACAGGGAGGCAATCAGCCCCAGCATTTT. Its translation: CASSEQGGNQPQHF.

V usage is TRBV7-2 and J usage is TRBJ1-6, with D unclear. The CDR3 is 15 residues long. The V and J ends lost 3 bases and 9 bases respectively, with 15 bases between them. Looked up from germline, CDR1 is SGHTA and CDR2 is FQGNSA. The CDR3 nucleotides read TGTGCCAGCAGCTTGGACGGGTCGTCAAGTTCACCCCTCCACTTT. It codes for CASSLDGSSSSPLHF.

In its sample, this clone was seen once. This chain joins TRBV7-2 and TRBJ2-7, with D maybe TRBD2 (6 bases). The CDR3 contains 15 residues. The germline V gene encodes CDR1 SGHTA and CDR2 FQGNSA. V lost 4 bases and J 4 bases, leaving 17 bases between the germline ends. CDR3 loop: CASSSRQEGVYEQYF. CDR3 nucleotide sequence: TGTGCCAGCAGCTCCCGTCAGGAGGGAGTTTACGAGCAGTACTTC.

This CDR3 reads CASSLRPLVSAGERETQYF. CDR3 nucleotides: TGTGCCAGTAGTCTCCGGCCGTTAGTTTCAGCGGGGGAAAGGGAGACCCAGTACTTC. The chain carries TRBV19 and TRBJ2-5; 8 bases map to TRBD2. V was clipped by 5 bases and J by 5 bases; unmatched bases: 22. CDR1 and CDR2 from the germline V gene are LNHDA and SQIVND (reference sequence). The CDR3 totals 19 residues.

In this sample, this clone turned up once. The CDR3 nucleotides are TGTGCCAGCTCACCGCAGGGAGACAGTCAGCCCCAGCATTTT. Translating it yields CASSPQGDSQPQHF. V usage is TRBV18 and J usage is TRBJ1-5, with D maybe TRBD1 (5 bases). Germline V lookup: CDR1 KGHSH, CDR2 LQKENI. V dropped 3 bases and J dropped 6 bases, with 12 bases sitting between them. The CDR3 covers 14 residues.

This chain uses TRBV5-4 with TRBJ2-5, with D perhaps matching TRBD1 (6 bases). Germline V gives CDR1 SGHNT, CDR2 YYREEE (reference sequence). V gave up 4 bases and J gave up 2 bases, with 15 bases separating them. The CDR3 has 15 residues. CDR3 protein: CASSPQGSWQETQYF. In DNA, the CDR3 is TGTGCCAGCAGCCCGCAGGGGTCTTGGCAAGAGACCCAGTACTTC.

This chain joins TRBV6-1 and TRBJ1-6; 9 bases line up with TRBD1. This CDR3 has 15 residues. CDR1 MNHNS and CDR2 SASEGT come from the germline V gene. V lost 7 bases, J lost 10 bases, and 11 bases stayed unmatched. The CDR3 DNA reads TGTGCCAGCAACGGGGACAGGGTATGGGGATCACCCCTCCACTTT. It codes for CASNGDRVWGSPLHF.

V gene TRBV7-2 combines with J gene TRBJ2-1, with D tentatively TRBD1 or TRBD2 (5 bases each). The CDR3 sequence is 13 residues long. Germline CDR1 reads SGHTA; CDR2 reads FQGNSA. V was pared by 6 bases and J by 2 bases, with 8 bases between. The CDR3 DNA follows: TGTGCCAGCAGATGGGGGACCTACAATGAGCAGTTCTTC. It codes for CASRWGTYNEQFF.